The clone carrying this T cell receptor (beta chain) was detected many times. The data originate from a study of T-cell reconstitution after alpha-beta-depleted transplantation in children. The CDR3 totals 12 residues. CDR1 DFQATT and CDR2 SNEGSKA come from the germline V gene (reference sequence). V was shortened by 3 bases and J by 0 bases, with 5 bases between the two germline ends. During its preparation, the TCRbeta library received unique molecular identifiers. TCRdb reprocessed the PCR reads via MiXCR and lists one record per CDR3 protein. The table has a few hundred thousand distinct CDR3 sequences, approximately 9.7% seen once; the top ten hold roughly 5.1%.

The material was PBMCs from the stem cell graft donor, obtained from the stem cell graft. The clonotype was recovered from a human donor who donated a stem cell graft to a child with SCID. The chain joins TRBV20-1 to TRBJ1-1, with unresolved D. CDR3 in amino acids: CSASEVNTEAFF. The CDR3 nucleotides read TGCAGTGCTAGTGAGGTGAACACTGAAGCTTTCTTT.